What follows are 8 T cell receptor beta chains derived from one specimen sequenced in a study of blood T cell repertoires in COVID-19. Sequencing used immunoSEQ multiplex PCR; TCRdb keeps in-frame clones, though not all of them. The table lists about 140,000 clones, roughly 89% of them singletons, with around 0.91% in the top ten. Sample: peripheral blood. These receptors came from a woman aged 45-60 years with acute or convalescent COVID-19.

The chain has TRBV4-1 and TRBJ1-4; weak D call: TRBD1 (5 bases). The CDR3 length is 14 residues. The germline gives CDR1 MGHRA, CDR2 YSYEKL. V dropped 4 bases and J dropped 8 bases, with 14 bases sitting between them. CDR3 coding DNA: TGCGCCAGCAGCCCAGGGAGGGGAACCGAAAAACTGTTTTTT. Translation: CASSPGRGTEKLFF.

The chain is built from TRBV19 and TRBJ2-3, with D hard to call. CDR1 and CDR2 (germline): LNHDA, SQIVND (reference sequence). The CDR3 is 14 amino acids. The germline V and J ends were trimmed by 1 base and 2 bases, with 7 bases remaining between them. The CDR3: CASSIAVATDTQYF. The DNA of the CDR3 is TGTGCCAGTAGTATAGCGGTAGCCACAGATACGCAGTATTTT.

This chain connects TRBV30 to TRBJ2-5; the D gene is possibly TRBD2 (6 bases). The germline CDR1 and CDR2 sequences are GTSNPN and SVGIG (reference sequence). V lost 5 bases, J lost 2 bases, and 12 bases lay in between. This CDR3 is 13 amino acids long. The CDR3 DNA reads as TGTGCCTGGGTCAGCGGGCCTCAAGAGACCCAGTACTTC. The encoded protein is CAWVSGPQETQYF.

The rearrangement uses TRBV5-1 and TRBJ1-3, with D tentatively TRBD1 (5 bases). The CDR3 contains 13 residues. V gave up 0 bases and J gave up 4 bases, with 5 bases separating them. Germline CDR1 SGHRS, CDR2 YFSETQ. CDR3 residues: CASSLDRGNTIYF. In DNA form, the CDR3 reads TGCGCCAGCAGCTTGGACAGGGGAAACACCATATATTTT.

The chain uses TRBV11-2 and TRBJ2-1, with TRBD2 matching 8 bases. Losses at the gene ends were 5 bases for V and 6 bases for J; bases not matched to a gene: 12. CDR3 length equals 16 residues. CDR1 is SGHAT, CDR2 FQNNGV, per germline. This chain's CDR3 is CASSPWSYGRANEQFF. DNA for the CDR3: TGTGCCAGCAGCCCCTGGTCCTACGGGAGGGCCAATGAGCAGTTCTTC.

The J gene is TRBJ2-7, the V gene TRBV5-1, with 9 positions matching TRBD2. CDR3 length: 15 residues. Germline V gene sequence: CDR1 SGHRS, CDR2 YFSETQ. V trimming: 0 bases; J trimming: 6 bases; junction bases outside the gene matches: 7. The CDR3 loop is CASSLERTSVVEQYF. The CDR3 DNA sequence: TGCGCCAGCAGCTTGGAACGGACTAGCGTCGTCGAGCAGTACTTC. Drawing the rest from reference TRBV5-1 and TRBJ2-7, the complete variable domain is KAGVTQTPRYLIKTRGQQVTLSCSPISGHRSVSWYQQTPGQGLQFLFEYFSETQRNKGNFPGRFSGRQFSNSRSEMNVSTLELGDSALYLCASSLERTSVVEQYFGPGTRLTVT.

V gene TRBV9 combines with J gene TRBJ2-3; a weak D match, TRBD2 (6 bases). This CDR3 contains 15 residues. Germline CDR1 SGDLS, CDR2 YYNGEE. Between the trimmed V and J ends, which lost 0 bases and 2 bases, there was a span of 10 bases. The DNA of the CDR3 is TGTGCCAGCAGCGTAGCGGGAGTCTACACAGATACGCAGTATTTT. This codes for CASSVAGVYTDTQYF.

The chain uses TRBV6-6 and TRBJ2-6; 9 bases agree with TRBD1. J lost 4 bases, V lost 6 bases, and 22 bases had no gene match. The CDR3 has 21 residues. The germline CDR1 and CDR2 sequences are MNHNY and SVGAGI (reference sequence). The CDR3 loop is CASSPIEPRPGTGTGANVLTF. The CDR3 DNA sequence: TGTGCCAGCAGCCCAATAGAACCCCGTCCCGGGACAGGGACCGGGGCCAACGTCCTGACTTTC.